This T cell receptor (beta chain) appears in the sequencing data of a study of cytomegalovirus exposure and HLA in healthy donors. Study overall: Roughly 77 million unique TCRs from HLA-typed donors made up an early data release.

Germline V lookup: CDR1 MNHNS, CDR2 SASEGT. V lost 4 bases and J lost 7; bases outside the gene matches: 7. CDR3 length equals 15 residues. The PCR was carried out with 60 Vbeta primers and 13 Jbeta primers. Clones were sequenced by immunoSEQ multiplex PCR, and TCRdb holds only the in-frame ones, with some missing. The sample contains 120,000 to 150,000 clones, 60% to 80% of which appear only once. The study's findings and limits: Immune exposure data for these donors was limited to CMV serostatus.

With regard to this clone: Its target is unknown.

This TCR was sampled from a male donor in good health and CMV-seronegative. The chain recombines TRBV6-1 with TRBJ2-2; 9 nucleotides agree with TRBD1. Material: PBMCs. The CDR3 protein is CASSAGQGLIGELFF. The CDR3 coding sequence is TGTGCCAGCAGTGCGGGACAGGGACTTATCGGGGAGCTGTTTTTT.